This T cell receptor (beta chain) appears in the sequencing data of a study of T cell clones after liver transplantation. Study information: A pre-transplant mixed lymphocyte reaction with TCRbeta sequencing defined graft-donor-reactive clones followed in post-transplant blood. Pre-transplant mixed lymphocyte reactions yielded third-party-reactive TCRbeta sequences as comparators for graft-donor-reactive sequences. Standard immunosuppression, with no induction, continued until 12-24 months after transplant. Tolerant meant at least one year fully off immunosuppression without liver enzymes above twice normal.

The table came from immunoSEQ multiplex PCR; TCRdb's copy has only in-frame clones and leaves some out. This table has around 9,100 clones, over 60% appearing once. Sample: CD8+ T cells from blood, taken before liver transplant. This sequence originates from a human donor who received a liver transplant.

This chain's CDR3 is CASSLFRETYNEQFF. CDR3 in DNA: TGTGCCAGCAGTTTATTTCGGGAAACCTACAATGAGCAGTTCTTC. The chain links TRBV27 to TRBJ2-1; D is possibly TRBD2 (5 bases). CDR1 and CDR2 from the germline V gene are MNHEY and SMNVEV (reference sequence). The CDR3 covers 15 residues. V was cut by 1 base and J by 2 bases, with 9 bases left in between.